The rows below give T cell receptor beta chains drawn from one sample of a study of Graves' ophthalmopathy and Graves' hyperthyroidism. One entry per CDR3 protein results from TCRdb running MiXCR on the multiplex PCR reads. The repertoire holds about 740,000 distinct CDR3 sequences, with roughly two fifths as singletons. What was sequenced was peripheral blood. The receptors stem from an adult man with Graves' ophthalmopathy. The CDR3 runs from the conserved cysteine through the conserved F or W. A D gene is named only where the DNA matches it firmly. For some rows the clone size is stated as once, few or many, or as a class when expanded; others skip it.

D gene,clone size,V gene,J gene,CDR3 protein,CDR3 DNA
NA,NA,TRBV5-1,TRBJ2-2,CASSFMGTTNTGELFF,TGCGCCAGCAGCTTTATGGGTACTACGAACACCGGGGAGCTGTTTTTT
NA,few,TRBV19,TRBJ1-1,CASSPGPQNTEAFF,TGTGCCAGTAGTCCCGGACCTCAGAACACTGAAGCTTTCTTT
NA,NA,TRBV9,TRBJ1-6,CASSRDPDNSPLHF,TGTGCCAGCAGTAGGGACCCAGATAATTCACCCCTCCACTTT
TRBD1,many,TRBV20-1,TRBJ1-6,CSAVRDRGQPPLHF,TGCAGTGCTGTCCGGGACAGGGGGCAACCACCCCTCCACTTT
NA,few,TRBV5-6,TRBJ1-1,CASSRGTSEAFF,TGTGCCAGCAGCAGAGGGACATCCGAAGCTTTCTTT
NA,NA,TRBV29-1,TRBJ2-7,CSFRLPSSYEQYF,TGCAGCTTCCGACTACCTAGCTCCTACGAGCAGTACTTC
NA,NA,TRBV7-9,TRBJ2-2,CASSKTTGELFF,TGTGCCAGCAGTAAAACCACCGGGGAGCTGTTTTTT
NA,NA,TRBV7-9,TRBJ1-2,CASSLTTDYSYTF,TGTGCCAGCAGCTTAACCACGGACTATAGCTACACCTTC
NA,NA,TRBV2,TRBJ1-2,CASSEDRSHYGYTF,TGTGCCAGCAGTGAAGATCGGTCCCACTATGGCTACACCTTC
NA,NA,TRBV30,TRBJ2-2,CAWRSGNTGELFF,TGTGCCTGGAGGTCCGGGAACACCGGGGAGCTGTTTTTT
NA,once,TRBV11-2,TRBJ1-1,CASSLAGTTAFF,TGTGCCAGCAGCTTGGCAGGGACGACAGCTTTCTTT
NA,NA,TRBV9,TRBJ1-6,CASSVASGGSRNSPLHF,TGTGCCAGCAGCGTAGCTAGCGGGGGGTCTAGAAATTCACCCCTCCACTTT
NA,NA,TRBV19,TRBJ2-7,CASSAPGTPTSYEQYF,TGTGCCAGTAGTGCCCCCGGGACTCCGACCTCCTACGAGCAGTACTTC
TRBD1,few,TRBV7-9,TRBJ1-1,CASSSWDSKNTEAFF,TGTGCCAGCAGCTCCTGGGACAGCAAGAACACTGAAGCTTTCTTT
NA,few,TRBV10-3,TRBJ1-2,CASSYGYDREYYGYTF,TGTGCCAGCAGTTACGGATACGACAGAGAGTACTATGGCTACACCTTC
NA,once,TRBV20-1,TRBJ1-5,CSARSESGVIETQHF,TGCAGTGCTAGGTCTGAGTCAGGGGTGATAGAGACCCAGCATTTT
NA,few,TRBV15,TRBJ2-5,CATSRDGRLGQETQYF,TGTGCCACCAGCAGAGATGGTCGACTAGGTCAAGAGACCCAGTACTTC
NA,many,TRBV7-9,TRBJ2-7,CASSPSVEQYF,TGTGCCAGCAGCCCTAGCGTCGAGCAGTACTTC
NA,once,TRBV25-1,TRBJ1-6,CAREPARGSYNSPLHF,TGTGCTAGGGAGCCGGCCCGGGGATCATATAATTCACCCCTCCACTTT
TRBD1,few,TRBV10-3,TRBJ2-7,CASSASGTGASEQYF,TGTGCCAGCAGTGCGTCCGGGACAGGGGCCTCCGAGCAGTACTTC
TRBD1,few,TRBV20-1,TRBJ1-6,CSARDPGQGTSYNSPLHF,TGCAGTGCTAGAGATCCGGGACAGGGGACGTCCTATAATTCACCCCTCCACTTT